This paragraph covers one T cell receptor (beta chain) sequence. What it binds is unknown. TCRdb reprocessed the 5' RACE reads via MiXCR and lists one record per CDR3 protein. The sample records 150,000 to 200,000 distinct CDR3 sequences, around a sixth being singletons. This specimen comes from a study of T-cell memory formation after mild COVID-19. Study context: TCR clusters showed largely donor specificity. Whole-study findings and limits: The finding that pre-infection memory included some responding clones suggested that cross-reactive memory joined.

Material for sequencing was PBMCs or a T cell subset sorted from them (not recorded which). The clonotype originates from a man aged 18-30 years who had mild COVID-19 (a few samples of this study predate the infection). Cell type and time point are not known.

The CDR3 nucleotides are TGTGCCAGCAGCCGCGGACAGGGGGCCCACTATGGCTACACCTTC. Translated, it gives CASSRGQGAHYGYTF. The genes are TRBV7-9 and TRBJ1-2; TRBD1 agrees at 11 bases. This CDR3 is built from 15 residues. V gave up 5 bases and J gave up 3 bases; unmatched junction bases: 5. Germline CDR1 SEHNR, CDR2 FQNEAQ (reference sequence).